Listed here are 20 T cell receptor beta chains from one sample, sequenced in a study of cytomegalovirus exposure and HLA in healthy donors (dated by TCRdb to about 2017). The library was built by means of the immunoSEQ multiplex PCR assay. For the multiplex PCR, a mixture combining 60 forward primers for TCR Vbeta segments and 13 reverse primers for TCR Jbeta segments was used. In its TCRdb copy, this immuneACCESS table keeps in-frame sequences only and misses some clones. Where compared with another copy, unresolved V genes explain less than half of these, and the others have no known cause. The sample table shows fewer than 250,000 clones, and approximately 80% are seen once. The ten largest clones capture around 15% of the sample. The sample was PBMCs. The receptors here all came from a middle-aged man in good health and CMV-seronegative.

The V gene is TRBV2, the J gene TRBJ1-3, with D possibly TRBD1 on 5 matching bases. Looked up from germline, CDR1 is SNHLY and CDR2 is FYNNEI. The CDR3 spans 15 residues. V was clipped by 4 bases and J by 5 bases, with 15 bases between them. DNA for the CDR3: TGTGCCAGCAGTGCGGACAACTCGTACCGAAACACCATATATTTT. This translates into CASSADNSYRNTIYF.

This chain links TRBV5-1 with TRBJ1-2; D unresolved. Germline V gene sequence: CDR1 SGHRS, CDR2 YFSETQ. The CDR3 contains 15 residues. The V end was cut by 7 bases, the J end by 3 bases, with 19 bases between. The CDR3, as DNA: TGCGCCAGCTCAAGTCTGGGCACCGAATACTATGGCTACACCTTC. This codes for CASSSLGTEYYGYTF.

The rearrangement links TRBV15 to TRBJ1-2; D remains unclear. The CDR3 has 16 amino acids. In germline, CDR1 is LNHNV, CDR2 YYDKDF (reference sequence). The V and J ends lost 0 bases and 0 bases respectively, with 11 bases between them. CDR3 residues: CATSRDGSGSNYGYTF. The CDR3 nucleotides read TGTGCCACCAGCAGAGACGGGTCCGGCTCTAACTATGGCTACACCTTC.

The chain employs TRBV14 and TRBJ2-3; D unclear. The length of the CDR3 is 14 residues. Germline values: CDR1 SGHDN, CDR2 FVKESK. Trimming took off 3 bases at V and 7 bases at J, with 14 bases between the two ends. The CDR3 DNA reads TGTGCCAGCAGCCACCTACGAGGTTTAAATACGCAGTATTTT. Translated, it gives CASSHLRGLNTQYF.

J is TRBJ2-5 and V is TRBV30; TRBD1 might be the D (5 bases). CDR1 is GTSNPN, CDR2 SVGIG, per germline (reference sequence). Trimming removed 2 bases at V and 1 base at J, with 17 bases between. The CDR3 consists of 16 residues. CDR3 protein: CAWSLGMGPGQETQYF. The CDR3 nucleotides are TGTGCCTGGAGTTTGGGCATGGGGCCGGGCCAAGAGACCCAGTACTTC.

V and J are TRBV15 and TRBJ2-1; 8 bases align to TRBD1. The CDR3 contains 16 residues. V trimming: 5 bases; J trimming: 7 bases; junction bases outside the gene matches: 13. In germline, CDR1 is LNHNV, CDR2 YYDKDF (reference sequence). The CDR3 is CATSARGQGSRNEQFF. CDR3 nucleotides: TGTGCCACCAGCGCCCGAGGACAGGGATCGAGGAATGAGCAGTTCTTC.

V usage is TRBV29-1 and J usage is TRBJ1-6, with 10 nucleotides matching TRBD1. The junction had 7 bases not matched to a gene; V was cut back by 6 bases and J by 8 bases. CDR3 length equals 14 residues. Germline V CDR1 and CDR2: SQVTM, ANQGSEA. The CDR3 sequence: CSVTLGQGDSPLHF. The CDR3 bases are TGCAGCGTCACGCTTGGACAGGGGGATTCACCCCTCCACTTT.

In this sample, this clone turned up a few times. The chain carries TRBV9 and TRBJ1-4; TRBD1 matches 7 bases. V trimming: 0 bases; J trimming: 0 bases; junction bases outside the gene matches: 5. The V gene's germline CDR1 is SGDLS and CDR2 YYNGEE. The CDR3 has 17 residues. CDR3 coding DNA: TGTGCCAGCAGCGTAGGTTCGGGACAGACAACTAATGAAAAACTGTTTTTT. This sequence encodes CASSVGSGQTTNEKLFF.

The rearrangement links TRBV5-4 to TRBJ1-1; unclear D gene. CDR3 length: 13 residues. The germline V gene has CDR1 SGHNT and CDR2 YYREEE (reference sequence). Trimming shortened V by 6 bases and J by 5 bases, and 14 bases separated the two germline ends. The CDR3 region is CASTLMGRTEAFF. The CDR3, as DNA: TGTGCCAGCACCCTGATGGGGAGGACTGAAGCTTTCTTT.

V gene TRBV27 combines with J gene TRBJ2-1, with D unresolved. The CDR3 length is 14 residues. Per the germline V gene, CDR1 is MNHEY and CDR2 is SMNVEV (reference sequence). Trimming took off 6 bases at V and 15 bases at J, with 24 bases between the two ends. The CDR3, as DNA: TGTGCCAGCAGGAAATTTTCCCAGATGCTTACGTGGTTCTTC. This codes for CASRKFSQMLTWFF.

This chain uses TRBV19 with TRBJ1-5; possibly TRBD1 for D (6 bases). The CDR3 totals 14 residues. V lost 7 bases and J 4 bases, leaving 14 bases between the germline ends. Germline V gene lookup returns CDR1 LNHDA and CDR2 SQIVND (reference sequence). CDR3 nucleotide sequence: TGTGCCAGTAACGAGGGGGTATTAAATCAGCCCCAGCATTTT. Its translation: CASNEGVLNQPQHF.

The chain employs TRBV4-2 and TRBJ2-7; maybe TRBD2 (5 bases). Germline V lookup: CDR1 LGHNA, CDR2 YNFKEQ. CDR3 length: 17 residues. The ends were cut back, 0 bases at V and 2 bases at J, with 17 bases in the middle. The CDR3 DNA reads TGTGCCAGCAGCCAAGAGGCCTGGTATAGCGTGCCCTACGAGCAGTACTTC. Translation: CASSQEAWYSVPYEQYF.

This chain joins TRBV7-3 and TRBJ2-5, with a tentative D call TRBD1 (6 bases). The CDR3 spans 15 residues. Germline CDR1 and CDR2: SGHTA and FQGTGA. The germline V and J ends were trimmed by 1 base and 2 bases, with 11 bases remaining between them. The CDR3 reads CASSLRGPRQETQYF. Written as DNA, the CDR3 is TGTGCCAGCAGCTTAAGGGGGCCGAGGCAAGAGACCCAGTACTTC.

V usage is TRBV7-3 and J usage is TRBJ1-2; unclear D gene. V lost 6 bases and J 8 bases, leaving 16 bases between the germline ends. From germline, CDR1 is SGHTA and CDR2 FQGTGA. This CDR3 region has 13 residues. The CDR3 spells CASRSGLWVGYTF. Here the CDR3 DNA reads TGTGCCAGCAGGTCAGGACTGTGGGTCGGCTACACCTTC. Full variable domain (remainder filled in from reference TRBV7-3 and TRBJ1-2): GAGVSQTPSNKVTEKGKYVELRCDPISGHTALYWYRQSLGQGPEFLIYFQGTGAADDSGLPNDRFFAVRPEGSVSTLKIQRTERGDSAVYLCASRSGLWVGYTFGSGTRLTVV.

The J gene is TRBJ1-1, the V gene TRBV18; possibly TRBD1 for D (5 bases). Deletions cut 3 bases from V and 3 bases from J, with 11 bases between. The CDR3 length is 14 residues. In germline, CDR1 is KGHSH, CDR2 LQKENI. CDR3 coding DNA: TGTGCCAGCTCACCGGCGGGGGGAGACACTGAAGCTTTCTTT. Its translation: CASSPAGGDTEAFF.

The chain combines TRBV19 with TRBJ2-3, with TRBD2 matching over 10 bases. With 2 bases clipped from V and 4 bases from J, the junction kept 6 bases outside the gene matches. Per the germline V gene, CDR1 is LNHDA and CDR2 is SQIVND (reference sequence). The CDR3 has 16 amino acids. The CDR3 DNA sequence: TGTGCCAGTAGTATAACGCTAGCGGGGGTGTCAGATACGCAGTATTTT. It is translated as CASSITLAGVSDTQYF. Combining the CDR3 with reference TRBV19 and TRBJ2-3 gives the whole variable domain DGGITQSPKYLFRKEGQNVTLSCEQNLNHDAMYWYRQDPGQGLRLIYYSQIVNDFQKGDIAEGYSVSREKKESFPLTVTSAQKNPTAFYLCASSITLAGVSDTQYFGPGTRLTVL.

This clone was seen just once. The rearrangement uses TRBV28 and TRBJ1-2, with 9 bases fitting TRBD1. V shed 6 bases and J 8 bases; nucleotides not matched to a gene: 4. Germline-derived CDR1 and CDR2 are MDHEN and SYDVKM. This CDR3 region has 12 residues. The CDR3 DNA reads TGTGCCAGCAGGGGACAGGGCGGGGGCTACACCTTC. Its protein is CASRGQGGGYTF.

This clone was found a few times. V gene TRBV30 combines with J gene TRBJ2-3; 13 positions match TRBD2. The CDR3 is 14 amino acids. Germline loops: CDR1 GTSNPN, CDR2 SVGIG (reference sequence). V was clipped by 4 bases and J by 5 bases; unmatched bases: 3. CDR3 residues: CAWKGLAGVDTQYF. CDR3 nucleotides: TGTGCCTGGAAAGGACTAGCGGGAGTAGATACGCAGTATTTT.

The chain recombines TRBV7-9 with TRBJ1-5; 8 bases agree with TRBD1. Unmatched junction bases numbered 4, after V lost 4 bases and J lost 5 bases. Germline CDR1 and CDR2: SEHNR and FQNEAQ (reference sequence). There are 14 residues in the CDR3. DNA for the CDR3: TGTGCCAGCAGCTCGGACAGGGCGGATCAGCCCCAGCATTTT. Translating gives CASSSDRADQPQHF.

V usage is TRBV5-6 and J usage is TRBJ2-5; TRBD1 aligns across 8 bases. After removal of 4 bases from V and 4 bases from J, the junction contained 12 bases not matched to a gene. CDR1 is SGHDT and CDR2 is YYEEEE in the germline V gene. The CDR3 is made up of 16 amino acids. The CDR3 spells CASSLSPTGEVETQYF. CDR3 nucleotides: TGTGCCAGCAGCCTAAGCCCGACAGGGGAGGTAGAGACCCAGTACTTC.